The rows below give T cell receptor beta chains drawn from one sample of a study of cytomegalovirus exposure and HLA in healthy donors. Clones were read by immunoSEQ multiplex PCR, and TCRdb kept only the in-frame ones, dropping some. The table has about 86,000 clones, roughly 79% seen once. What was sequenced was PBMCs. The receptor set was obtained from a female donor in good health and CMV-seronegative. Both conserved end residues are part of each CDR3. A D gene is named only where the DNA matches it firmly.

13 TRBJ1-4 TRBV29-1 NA CSVAGPRREKLFF
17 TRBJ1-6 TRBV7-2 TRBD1 CASSFRALDRSQSPLHF
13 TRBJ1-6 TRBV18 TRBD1 CASSPTGESPLHF
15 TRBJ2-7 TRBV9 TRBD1 CASSVATGGIYEQYF
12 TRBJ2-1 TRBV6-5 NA CASSPSRDEQFF
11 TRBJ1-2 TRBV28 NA CASRGHYGYTF
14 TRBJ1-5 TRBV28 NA CASSPSDSNQPQHF
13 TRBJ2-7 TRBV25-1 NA CASSETLTYEQYF
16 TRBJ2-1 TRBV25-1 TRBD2 CASSESGGRGHNEQFF
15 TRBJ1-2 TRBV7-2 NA CASSASAGEIYGYTF
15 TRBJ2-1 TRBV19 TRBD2 CASSRIAGGHNEQFF
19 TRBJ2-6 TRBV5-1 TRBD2 CASSPQAGGPSTGANVLTF
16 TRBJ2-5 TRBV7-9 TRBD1 CASSLALTGGQETQYF
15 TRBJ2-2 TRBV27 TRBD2 CASSLMAGVTGELFF
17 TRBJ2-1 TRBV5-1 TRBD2 CASSLGLAGGAYNEQFF
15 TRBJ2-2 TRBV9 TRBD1 CASSVVRGHGGELFF
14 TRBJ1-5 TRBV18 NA CASSPETANQPQHF
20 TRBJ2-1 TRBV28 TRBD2 CASSAPTNSLAGASYNEQFF
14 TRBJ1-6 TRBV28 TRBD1 CASLPGQGDSPLHF
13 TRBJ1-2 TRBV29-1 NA CSADRAGQNGYTF
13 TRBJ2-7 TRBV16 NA CASSQSEAYEQYF
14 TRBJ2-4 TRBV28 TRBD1 CASSFRAGGNIQYF
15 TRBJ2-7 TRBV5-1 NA CASSGTQGGSYEQYF
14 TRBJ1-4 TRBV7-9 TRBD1 CASSEDRVNEKLFF
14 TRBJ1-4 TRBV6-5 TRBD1 CASRLQGATEKLFF
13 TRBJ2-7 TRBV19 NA CASSKRDTLEQYF
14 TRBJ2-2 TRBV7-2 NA CASSLERQYGELFF
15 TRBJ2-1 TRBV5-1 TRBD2 CASSSLGLVGNEQFF
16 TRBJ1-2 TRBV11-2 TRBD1 CASSLMDRGHFYGYTF
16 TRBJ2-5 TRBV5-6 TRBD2 CASSWKFKGREETQYF
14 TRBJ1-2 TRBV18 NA CASSPRSGEDGYTF
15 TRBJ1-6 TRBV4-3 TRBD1 CASSQDADRDSPLHF
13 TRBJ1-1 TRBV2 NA CASGPTGNTEAFF
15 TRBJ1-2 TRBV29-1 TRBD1 CSTTGTGAYNYGYTF
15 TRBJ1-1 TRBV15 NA CATRRGGDLDTEAFF
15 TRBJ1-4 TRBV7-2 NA CASSLGGRLDEKLFF
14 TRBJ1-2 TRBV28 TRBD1 CASSLGGTGNGYTF
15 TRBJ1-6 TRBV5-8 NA CASSRGGIIESPLHF
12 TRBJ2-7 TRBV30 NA CAWSELGVEQYF
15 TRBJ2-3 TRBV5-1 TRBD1 CASSSGTGGPDTQYF
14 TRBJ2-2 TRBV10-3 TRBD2 CAISMGLATGELFF
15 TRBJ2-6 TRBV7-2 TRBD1 CASSFRGPGANVLTF
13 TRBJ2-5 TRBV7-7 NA CASSLDRWETQYF
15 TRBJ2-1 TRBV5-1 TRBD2 CASSLRLAGGNEQFF
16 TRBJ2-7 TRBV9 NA CASSAPAPGSTYEQYF
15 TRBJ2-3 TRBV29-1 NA CSVAGQPNPTDTQYF
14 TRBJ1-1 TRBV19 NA CASIRAGPNTEAFF
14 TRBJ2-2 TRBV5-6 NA CASSGGVSAGELFF
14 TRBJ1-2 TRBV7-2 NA CASNLDISNYGYTF
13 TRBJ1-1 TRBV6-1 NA CASSVQVNTEAFF
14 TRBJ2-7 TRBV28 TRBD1 CASGPPGQGREQYF